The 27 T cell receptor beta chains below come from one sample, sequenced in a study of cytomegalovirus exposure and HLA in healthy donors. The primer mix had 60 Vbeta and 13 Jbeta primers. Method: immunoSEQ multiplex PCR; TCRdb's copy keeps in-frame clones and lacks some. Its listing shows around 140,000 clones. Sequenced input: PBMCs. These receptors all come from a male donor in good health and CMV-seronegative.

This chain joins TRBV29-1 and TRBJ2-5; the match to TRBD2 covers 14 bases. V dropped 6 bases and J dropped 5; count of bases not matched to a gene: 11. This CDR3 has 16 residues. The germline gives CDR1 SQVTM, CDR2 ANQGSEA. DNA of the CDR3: TGCAGCGTGAGAGGACTAGCGGGGGGTGGGATCGAGACCCAGTACTTC. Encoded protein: CSVRGLAGGGIETQYF.

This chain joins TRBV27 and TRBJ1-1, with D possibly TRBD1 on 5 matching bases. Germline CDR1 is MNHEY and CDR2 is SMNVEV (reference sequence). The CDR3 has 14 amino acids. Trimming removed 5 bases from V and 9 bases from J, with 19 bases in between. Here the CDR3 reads CASSPLAGFWKAFF. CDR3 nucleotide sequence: TGTGCCAGCAGTCCTCTGGCAGGGTTTTGGAAAGCTTTCTTT.

This CDR3 is CATSRDRGGRHGYTF. CDR3 bases: TGTGCCACCAGCAGAGATCGCGGGGGACGTCATGGCTACACCTTC. This chain links TRBV15 with TRBJ1-2; TRBD1 might be the D (5 bases). Trimming pared 0 bases from V and 6 bases from J, leaving 14 bases between. From germline, CDR1 is LNHNV and CDR2 YYDKDF (reference sequence). This CDR3 comprises 15 residues.

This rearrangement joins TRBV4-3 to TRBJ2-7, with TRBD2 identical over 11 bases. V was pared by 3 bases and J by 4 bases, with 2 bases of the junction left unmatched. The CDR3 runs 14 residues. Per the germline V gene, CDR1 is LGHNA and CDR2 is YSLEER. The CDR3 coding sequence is TGCGCCAGCAGCCAGACTAGCGGGGTTTACGAGCAGTACTTC. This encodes CASSQTSGVYEQYF.

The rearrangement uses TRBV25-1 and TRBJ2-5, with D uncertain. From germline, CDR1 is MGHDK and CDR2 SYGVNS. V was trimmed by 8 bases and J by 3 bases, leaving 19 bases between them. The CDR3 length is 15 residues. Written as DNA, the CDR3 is TGTGCCAGCTCCCCCCTTGGCCAGACTGAAGAGACCCAGTACTTC. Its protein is CASSPLGQTEETQYF.

The CDR3 is CASRPRQNSPLHF. The CDR3 nucleotides are TGTGCCAGCAGACCAAGACAGAATTCACCCCTCCACTTT. The V and J genes are TRBV7-2 and TRBJ1-6; D possibly corresponds to TRBD1 (5 bases). Trimming left V 6 bases short and J 7 bases short, with 10 bases between. The CDR3 runs 13 residues. CDR1 and CDR2 from the germline V gene are SGHTA and FQGNSA.

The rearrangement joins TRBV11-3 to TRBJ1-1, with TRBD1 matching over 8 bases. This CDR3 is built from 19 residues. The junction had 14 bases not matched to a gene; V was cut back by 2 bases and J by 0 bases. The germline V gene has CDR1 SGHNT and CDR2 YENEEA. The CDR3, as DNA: TGTGCCAGCAGCTTATCAGGTGGAATCCCGGACAGGGTGAACACTGAAGCTTTCTTT. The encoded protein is CASSLSGGIPDRVNTEAFF.

CDR3 DNA sequence: TGTGCCAGCAGCTTGGACAGGGGCTCTTCACCCCTCCACTTT. Its translation: CASSLDRGSSPLHF. This rearrangement joins TRBV5-6 to TRBJ1-6, with 7 bases fitting TRBD1. Trimming cost V 0 bases and J 9 bases; bases outside gene matches: 3. The length of the CDR3 is 14 residues. The germline V gene has CDR1 SGHDT and CDR2 YYEEEE. Together with reference TRBV5-6 and TRBJ1-6, the CDR3 gives the full variable domain: DAGVTQSPTHLIKTRGQQVTLRCSPKSGHDTVSWYQQALGQGPQFIFQYYEEEERQRGNFPDRFSGHQFPNYSSELNVNALLLGDSALYLCASSLDRGSSPLHFGNGTRLTVT.

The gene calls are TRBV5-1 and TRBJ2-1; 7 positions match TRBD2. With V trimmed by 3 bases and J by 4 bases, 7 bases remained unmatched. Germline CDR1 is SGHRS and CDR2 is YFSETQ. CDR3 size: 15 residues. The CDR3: CASSSSGGGYNEQFF. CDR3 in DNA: TGCGCCAGCAGCTCTAGCGGCGGGGGTTACAATGAGCAGTTCTTC.

The CDR3: CASSLQGSGYTF. CDR3 bases: TGTGCCAGCAGCTTACAGGGTTCTGGCTACACCTTC. The gene calls are TRBV11-2 and TRBJ1-2; tentatively, D is TRBD1 (5 bases). Per germline, CDR1 SGHAT and CDR2 FQNNGV. The CDR3 is 12 amino acids. Trimming removed 2 bases from V and 7 bases from J, with 8 bases in between.

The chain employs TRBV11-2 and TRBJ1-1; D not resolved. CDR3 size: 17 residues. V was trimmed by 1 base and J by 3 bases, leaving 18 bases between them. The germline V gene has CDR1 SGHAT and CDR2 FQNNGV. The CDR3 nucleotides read TGTGCCAGCAGCTTAGTACAGCCTTCCTATTGGGACACTGAAGCTTTCTTT. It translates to CASSLVQPSYWDTEAFF.

The CDR3 coding sequence is TGTGCCAGCCGGGCGGGGAACACTGAAGCTTTCTTT. This gives the protein CASRAGNTEAFF. The chain uses TRBV7-6 and TRBJ1-1; D ambiguous. Trimming pared 8 bases from V and 1 base from J, leaving 8 bases between. The germline CDR1 and CDR2 sequences are SGHVS and FNYEAQ. The CDR3 covers 12 residues.

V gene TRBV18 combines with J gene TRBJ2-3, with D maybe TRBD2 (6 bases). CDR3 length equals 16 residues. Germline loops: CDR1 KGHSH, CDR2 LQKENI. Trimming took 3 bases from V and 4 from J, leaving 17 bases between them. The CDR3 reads CASSPPKLAIADTQYF. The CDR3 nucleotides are TGTGCCAGCTCACCGCCGAAGCTAGCGATCGCAGATACGCAGTATTTT.

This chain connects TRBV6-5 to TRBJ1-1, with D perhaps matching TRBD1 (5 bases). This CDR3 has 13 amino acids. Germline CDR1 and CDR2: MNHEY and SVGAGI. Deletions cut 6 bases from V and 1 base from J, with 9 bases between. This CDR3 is CASRSGGNTEAFF. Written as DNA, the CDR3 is TGTGCCAGCAGATCGGGGGGGAACACTGAAGCTTTCTTT.

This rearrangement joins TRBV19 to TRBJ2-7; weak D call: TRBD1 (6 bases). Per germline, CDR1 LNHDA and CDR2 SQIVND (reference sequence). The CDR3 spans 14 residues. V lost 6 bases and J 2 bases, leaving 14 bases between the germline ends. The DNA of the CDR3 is TGTGCCAGTAGGCCGCAGGGGATTCCCTACGAGCAGTACTTC. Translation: CASRPQGIPYEQYF.

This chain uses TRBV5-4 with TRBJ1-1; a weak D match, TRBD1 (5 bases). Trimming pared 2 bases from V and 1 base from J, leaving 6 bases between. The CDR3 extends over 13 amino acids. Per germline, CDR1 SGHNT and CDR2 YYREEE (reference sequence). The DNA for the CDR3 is TGTGCCAGCAGCTTCGACAGGAACACTGAAGCTTTCTTT. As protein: CASSFDRNTEAFF.

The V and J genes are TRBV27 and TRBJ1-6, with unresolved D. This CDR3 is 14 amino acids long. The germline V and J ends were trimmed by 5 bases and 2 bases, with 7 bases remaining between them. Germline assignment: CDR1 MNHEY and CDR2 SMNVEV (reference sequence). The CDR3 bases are TGTGCCAGCAGTACGGGAGCCTATAATTCACCCCTCCACTTT. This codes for CASSTGAYNSPLHF.

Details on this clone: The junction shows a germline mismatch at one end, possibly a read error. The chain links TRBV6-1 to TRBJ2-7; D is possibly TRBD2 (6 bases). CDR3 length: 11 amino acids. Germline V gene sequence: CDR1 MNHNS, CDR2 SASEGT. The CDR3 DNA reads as TGCGCGGGGAGGAATTCCTACGAGCAGTACTTC. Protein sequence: CAGRNSYEQYF.

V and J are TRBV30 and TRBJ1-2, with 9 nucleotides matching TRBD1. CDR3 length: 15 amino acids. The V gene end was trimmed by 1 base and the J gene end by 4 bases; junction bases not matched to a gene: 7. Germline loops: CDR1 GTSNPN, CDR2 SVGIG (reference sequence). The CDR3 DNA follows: TGTGCCTGGAGTGCCGGGGACAGGGCGGGCTATGGCTACACCTTC. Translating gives CAWSAGDRAGYGYTF.

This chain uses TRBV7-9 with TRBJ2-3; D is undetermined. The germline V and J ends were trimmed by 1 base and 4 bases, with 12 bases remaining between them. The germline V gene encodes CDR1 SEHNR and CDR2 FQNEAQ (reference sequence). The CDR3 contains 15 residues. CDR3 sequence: CASSLVSVKADTQYF. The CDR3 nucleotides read TGTGCCAGCAGCTTAGTGAGCGTTAAGGCAGATACGCAGTATTTT.

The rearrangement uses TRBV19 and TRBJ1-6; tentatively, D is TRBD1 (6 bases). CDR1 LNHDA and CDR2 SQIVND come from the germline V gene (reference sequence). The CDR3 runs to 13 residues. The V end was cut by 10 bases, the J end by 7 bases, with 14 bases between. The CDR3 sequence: CAISAGANSPLHF. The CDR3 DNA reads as TGTGCCATCTCTGCAGGGGCCAATTCACCCCTCCACTTT.

CDR3 sequence (DNA): TGTGCCAGTAGTTTCCTCGGGGGGGAAAGGAACTATGGCTACACCTTC. This codes for CASSFLGGERNYGYTF. J is TRBJ1-2 and V is TRBV19, with TRBD1 as a possible D gene (5 bases). The ends were cut back, 5 bases at V and 2 bases at J, with 18 bases in the middle. The CDR3 spans 16 residues. Germline CDR1 reads LNHDA; CDR2 reads SQIVND (reference sequence).

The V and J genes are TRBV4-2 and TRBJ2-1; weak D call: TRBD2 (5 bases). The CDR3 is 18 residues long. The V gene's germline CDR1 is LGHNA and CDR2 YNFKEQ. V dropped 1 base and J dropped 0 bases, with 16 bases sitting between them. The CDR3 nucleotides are TGTGCCAGCAGCCAAGGGGAAGGCGCGGGTAGCTCCTACAATGAGCAGTTCTTC. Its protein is CASSQGEGAGSSYNEQFF.

The CDR3 reads CASRPGLDTGELFF. In DNA, the CDR3 is TGTGCCAGCCGCCCGGGACTAGACACCGGGGAGCTGTTTTTT. V gene TRBV6-1 combines with J gene TRBJ2-2; the match to TRBD2 covers 8 bases. The germline gives CDR1 MNHNS, CDR2 SASEGT. With V trimmed by 8 bases and J by 3 bases, 5 bases remained unmatched. The CDR3 is made up of 14 amino acids.

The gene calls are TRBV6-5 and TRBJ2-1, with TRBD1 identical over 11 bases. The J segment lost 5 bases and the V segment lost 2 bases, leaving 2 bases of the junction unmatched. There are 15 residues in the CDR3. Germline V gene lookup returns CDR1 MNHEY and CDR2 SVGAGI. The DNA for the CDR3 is TGTGCCAGCAGTTACGGACAGGGGGCCCACAATGAGCAGTTCTTC. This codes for CASSYGQGAHNEQFF.

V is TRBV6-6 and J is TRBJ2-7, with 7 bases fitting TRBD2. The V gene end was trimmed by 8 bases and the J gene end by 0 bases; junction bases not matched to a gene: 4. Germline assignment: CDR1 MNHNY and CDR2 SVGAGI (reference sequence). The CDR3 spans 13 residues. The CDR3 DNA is TGTGCCAGCGCTACTAGCGACTCCTACGAGCAGTACTTC. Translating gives CASATSDSYEQYF.

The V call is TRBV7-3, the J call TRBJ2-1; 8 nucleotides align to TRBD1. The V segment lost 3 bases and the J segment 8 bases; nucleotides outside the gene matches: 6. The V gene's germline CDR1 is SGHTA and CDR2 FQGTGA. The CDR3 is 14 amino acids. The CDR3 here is CASSFRTGSDEQFF. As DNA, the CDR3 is TGTGCCAGCAGCTTCAGGACAGGGAGCGATGAGCAGTTCTTC.